This TCR beta chain was sequenced in a study of T cell changes during pregnancy in multiple sclerosis. Libraries were prepared by immunoSEQ multiplex PCR; TCRdb keeps only in-frame clonotypes and omits some of them. The sample consists of approximately 98,000 clones, approximately 90% of them appearing once. V lost 2 bases to trimming and J lost 0 bases, with 14 bases between them. Germline loops: CDR1 MNHNS, CDR2 SASEGT. The CDR3 totals 17 residues. This clone came up once. The receptor was derived from a female donor in good health, enrolled as a control in a pregnancy study. Sequenced here: peripheral blood, sampled after pregnancy. This chain links TRBV6-1 with TRBJ1-3; D remains unclear. The chain's CDR3 is CASSERSPLSSGNTIYF. The CDR3 region has the DNA TGTGCCAGCAGTGAACGTAGTCCCCTGAGCTCTGGAAACACCATATATTTT.